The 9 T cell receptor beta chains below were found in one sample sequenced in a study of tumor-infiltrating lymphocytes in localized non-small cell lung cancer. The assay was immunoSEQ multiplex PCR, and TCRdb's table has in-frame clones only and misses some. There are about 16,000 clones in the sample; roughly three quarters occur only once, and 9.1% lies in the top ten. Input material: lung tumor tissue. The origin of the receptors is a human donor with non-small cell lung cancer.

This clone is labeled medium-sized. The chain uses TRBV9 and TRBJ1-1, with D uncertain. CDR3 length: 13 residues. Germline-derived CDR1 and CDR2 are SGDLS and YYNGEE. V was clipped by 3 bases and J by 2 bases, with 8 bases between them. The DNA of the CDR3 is TGTGCCAGCAGCGGAAGCACTAACACTGAAGCTTTCTTT. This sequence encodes CASSGSTNTEAFF. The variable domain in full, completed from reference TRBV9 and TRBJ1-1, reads DSGVTQTPKHLITATGQRVTLRCSPRSGDLSVYWYQQSLDQGLQFLIQYYNGEERAKGNILERFSAQQFPDLHSELNLSSLELGDSALYFCASSGSTNTEAFFGQGTRLTVV.

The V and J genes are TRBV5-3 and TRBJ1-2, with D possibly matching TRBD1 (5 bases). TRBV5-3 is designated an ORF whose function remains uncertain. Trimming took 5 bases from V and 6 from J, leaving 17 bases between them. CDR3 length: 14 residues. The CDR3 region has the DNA TGTGCCAGAAGATCGGAGGAGAAAGGGGATGGCTACACCTTC. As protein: CARRSEEKGDGYTF.

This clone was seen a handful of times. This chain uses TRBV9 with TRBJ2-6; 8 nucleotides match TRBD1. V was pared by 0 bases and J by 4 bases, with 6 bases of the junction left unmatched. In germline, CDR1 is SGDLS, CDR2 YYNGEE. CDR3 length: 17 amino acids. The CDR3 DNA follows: TGTGCCAGCAGCGTAGACCAGGGGGCGCCCGGGGCCAACGTCCTGACTTTC. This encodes CASSVDQGAPGANVLTF.

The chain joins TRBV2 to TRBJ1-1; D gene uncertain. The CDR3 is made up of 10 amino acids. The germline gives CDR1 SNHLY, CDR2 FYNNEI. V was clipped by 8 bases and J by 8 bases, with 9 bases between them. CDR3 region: CASAWAEAFF. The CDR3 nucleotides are TGTGCCAGCGCCTGGGCGGAAGCTTTCTTT.

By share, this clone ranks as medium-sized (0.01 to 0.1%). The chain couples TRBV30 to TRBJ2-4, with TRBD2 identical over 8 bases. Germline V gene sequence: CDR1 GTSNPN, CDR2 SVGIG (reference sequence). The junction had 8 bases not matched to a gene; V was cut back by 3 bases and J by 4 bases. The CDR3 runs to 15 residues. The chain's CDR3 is CAWSPGLGLKNIQYF. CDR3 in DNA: TGTGCCTGGAGCCCGGGACTAGGATTGAAAAACATTCAGTACTTC. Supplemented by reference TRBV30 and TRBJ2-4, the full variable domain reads SQTIHQWPATLVQPVGSPLSLECTVEGTSNPNLYWYRQAAGRGLQLLFYSVGIGQISSEVPQNLSASRPQDRQFILSSKKLLLSDSGFYLCAWSPGLGLKNIQYFGAGTRLSVL.

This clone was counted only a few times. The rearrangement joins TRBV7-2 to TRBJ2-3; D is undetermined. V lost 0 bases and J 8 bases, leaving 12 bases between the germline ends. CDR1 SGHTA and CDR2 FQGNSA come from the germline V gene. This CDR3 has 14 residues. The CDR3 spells CASSLAGTSGTQYF. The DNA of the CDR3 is TGTGCCAGCAGCTTAGCAGGAACGTCAGGTACGCAGTATTTT.

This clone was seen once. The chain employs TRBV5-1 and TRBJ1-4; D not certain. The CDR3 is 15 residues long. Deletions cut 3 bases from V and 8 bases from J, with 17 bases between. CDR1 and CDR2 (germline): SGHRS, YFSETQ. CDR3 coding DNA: TGCGCCAGCAGCTACCTAGGGCAGCCAGTAGAAAAACTGTTTTTT. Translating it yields CASSYLGQPVEKLFF.

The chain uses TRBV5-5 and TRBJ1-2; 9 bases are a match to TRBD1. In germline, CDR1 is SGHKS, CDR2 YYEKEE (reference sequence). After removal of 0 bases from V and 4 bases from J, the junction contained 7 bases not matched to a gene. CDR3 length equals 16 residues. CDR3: CASSLGRQGGFYGYTF. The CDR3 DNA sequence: TGTGCCAGCAGCTTGGGCCGACAGGGGGGATTCTATGGCTACACCTTC.

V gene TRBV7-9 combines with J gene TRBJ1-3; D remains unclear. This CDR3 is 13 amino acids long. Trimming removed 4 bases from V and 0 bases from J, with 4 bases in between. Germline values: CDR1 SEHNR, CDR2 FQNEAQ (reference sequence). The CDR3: CASSSNSGNTIYF. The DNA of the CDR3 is TGTGCCAGCAGCTCTAACTCTGGAAACACCATATATTTT.